The next 6 T cell receptor beta chains were all read from a single sample in a study of T cells in Graves' hyperthyroidism and ophthalmopathy. TCR beta CDR3 regions were amplified from RNA transcripts. During a first-round RT-PCR of the TCR CDR3, the HTBI primer set was used. Each CDR3 protein is one row after TCRdb ran MiXCR on the multiplex PCR reads. Of fewer than 400,000 distinct CDR3 sequences in the sample, more than 20% are singletons; the top ten hold 73%. The material sequenced was blood. The origin of the receptors is a man aged 45 to 65 with Graves' hyperthyroidism.

This clonotype was observed a handful of times. The V and J genes are TRBV12-3 or TRBV12-4 and TRBJ1-1; no clear D. Trimming cost V 7 bases and J 8 bases, with 11 bases left between them. The length of the CDR3 is 11 residues. In DNA form, the CDR3 reads TGTGCCAGCACCCTGGGATTCGAAGCTTTCTTT. It codes for CASTLGFEAFF.

This sequence joins TRBV7-2 and TRBJ2-1; 7 nucleotides match TRBD2. This CDR3 is built from 16 residues. Trimming cost V 0 bases and J 5 bases; bases outside gene matches: 7. The germline gives CDR1 SGHTA, CDR2 FQGNSA. The CDR3 protein is CASSLAAGAWDNEQFF. CDR3 nucleotide sequence: TGTGCCAGCAGCTTAGCGGCGGGAGCTTGGGACAATGAGCAGTTCTTC.

The rearrangement uses TRBV19 and TRBJ2-4; D may correspond to TRBD1 or TRBD2 (5 bases each). V gave up 3 bases and J gave up 0 bases, with 15 bases separating them. CDR1 is LNHDA, CDR2 SQIVND, per germline (reference sequence). The CDR3 runs 17 residues. The CDR3 DNA is TGTGCCAGTAGTATTAGGGGAGTCGGTCTAGCCAAAAACATTCAGTACTTC. Its protein product is CASSIRGVGLAKNIQYF. Filled out from reference TRBV19 and TRBJ2-4, the complete variable domain reads DGGITQSPKYLFRKEGQNVTLSCEQNLNHDAMYWYRQDPGQGLRLIYYSQIVNDFQKGDIAEGYSVSREKKESFPLTVTSAQKNPTAFYLCASSIRGVGLAKNIQYFGAGTRLSVL.

This clonotype was detected ten times or more. The chain links TRBV24-1 to TRBJ2-1; D tentatively reads TRBD1 or TRBD2 (5 bases each). V lost 3 bases, J lost 3 bases, and 14 bases lay in between. Germline V gene lookup returns CDR1 KGHDR and CDR2 SFDVKD. CDR3 length equals 16 residues. The CDR3 is CATSDHERDLYNEQFF. The CDR3 DNA sequence: TGTGCCACCAGTGATCATGAAAGGGACCTCTACAATGAGCAGTTCTTC.

This clonotype was detected a few times. The V call is TRBV12-3 or TRBV12-4, the J call TRBJ2-2; 14 nucleotides align to TRBD2. This CDR3 is built from 15 residues. After removal of 6 bases from V and 7 bases from J, the junction contained 4 bases not matched to a gene. CDR3 residues: CASRGLAGDRGELFF. In DNA form, the CDR3 reads TGTGCCAGCAGGGGACTAGCGGGAGACCGCGGGGAGCTGTTTTTT.

The rearrangement links TRBV7-2 to TRBJ2-7; D tentatively reads TRBD1 or TRBD2 (5 bases each). This CDR3 is 14 amino acids long. Germline assignment: CDR1 SGHTA and CDR2 FQGNSA. V was clipped by 9 bases and J by 1 base, with 16 bases between them. DNA for the CDR3: TGTGCCAGTAGTATGGGGCGGAGGTCCTACGAGCAGTACTTC. This encodes CASSMGRRSYEQYF.